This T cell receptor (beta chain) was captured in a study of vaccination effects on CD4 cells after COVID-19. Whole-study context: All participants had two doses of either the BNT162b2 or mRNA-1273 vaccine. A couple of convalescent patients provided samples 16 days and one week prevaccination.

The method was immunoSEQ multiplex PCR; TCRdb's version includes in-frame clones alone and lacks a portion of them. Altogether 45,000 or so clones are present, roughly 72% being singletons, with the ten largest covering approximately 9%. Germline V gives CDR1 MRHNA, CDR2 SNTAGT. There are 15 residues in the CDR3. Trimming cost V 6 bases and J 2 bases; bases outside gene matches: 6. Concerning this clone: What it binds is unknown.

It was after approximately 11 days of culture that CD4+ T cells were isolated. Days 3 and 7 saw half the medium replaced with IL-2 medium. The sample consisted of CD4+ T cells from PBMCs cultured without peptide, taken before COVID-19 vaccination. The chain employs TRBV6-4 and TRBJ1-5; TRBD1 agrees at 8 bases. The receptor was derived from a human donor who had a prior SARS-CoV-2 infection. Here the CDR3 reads CASSPGQGGNQPQHF. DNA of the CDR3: TGTGCCAGCAGCCCCGGACAGGGCGGCAATCAGCCCCAGCATTTT.